This entry is about one TCR beta chain. As yet, its antigen is unknown. The sample comes from a study of shared clonotypes between healthy human individuals. Study-level findings and limits: Relative to clonotypes present in all four donors, those not shared had lower generation probabilities.

The donors, healthy adults who were HIV-negative, had experienced no recent acute infections or vaccinations. Some clones are missing from TCRdb's copy, which holds only in-frame ones; the method was immunoSEQ multiplex PCR. The top ten clones hold about 0.36% of a sample with under 2.5 million clones, around 92% of them seen once. V was clipped by 9 bases and J by 4 bases, with 24 bases between them. This CDR3 region has 16 residues. Germline V gene sequence: CDR1 LNHDA, CDR2 SQIVND (reference sequence). Sequencing used naive CD4+ T cells from PBMCs. The subset: CD45RA+ positively selected. This receptor was obtained from a man aged 18 to 29 in good health. Some clones in this sample may be carry-over from other donors' samples. The rearrangement joins TRBV19 to TRBJ1-2, with a possible D match to TRBD1 (5 bases). CDR3 sequence reads: CASNSGTHSGGYGYTF. In DNA, the CDR3 is TGTGCCAGCAACTCCGGGACCCACAGCGGAGGCTATGGCTACACCTTC.